This TCR beta chain was documented in a study of cytomegalovirus exposure and HLA in healthy donors. Whole-study results and caveats: A further, later analysis showed that HLA-associated TCR beta chains (compared with equally common others) were more clonally expanded. What a later analysis showed was that several of the most significant clusters appeared linked to common viral pathogens.

Trimming took 4 bases from V and 4 from J, leaving 12 bases between them. Germline V CDR1 and CDR2: SGHRS, YFSETQ. The length of the CDR3 is 14 residues. As to this clone: Its antigen is as yet unknown.

The PCR employed 60 Vbeta primers together with 13 Jbeta primers. Some clones are missing from TCRdb's copy, which holds only in-frame ones; the method was immunoSEQ multiplex PCR. The sample carries some 150,000 clones, 75% to 85% recorded once. The rearrangement links TRBV5-1 to TRBJ1-5, with D tentatively TRBD1 (6 bases). This TCR derives from a man aged 25-40 years in good health and CMV-seronegative. The sequencing input was PBMCs. This chain's CDR3 is CASSPRGGNQPQHF. The CDR3 DNA reads TGCGCCAGCAGCCCGAGGGGGGGAAATCAGCCCCAGCATTTT. Using reference TRBV5-1 and TRBJ1-5 for the parts outside the CDR3, the full variable domain is KAGVTQTPRYLIKTRGQQVTLSCSPISGHRSVSWYQQTPGQGLQFLFEYFSETQRNKGNFPGRFSGRQFSNSRSEMNVSTLELGDSALYLCASSPRGGNQPQHFGDGTRLSIL.